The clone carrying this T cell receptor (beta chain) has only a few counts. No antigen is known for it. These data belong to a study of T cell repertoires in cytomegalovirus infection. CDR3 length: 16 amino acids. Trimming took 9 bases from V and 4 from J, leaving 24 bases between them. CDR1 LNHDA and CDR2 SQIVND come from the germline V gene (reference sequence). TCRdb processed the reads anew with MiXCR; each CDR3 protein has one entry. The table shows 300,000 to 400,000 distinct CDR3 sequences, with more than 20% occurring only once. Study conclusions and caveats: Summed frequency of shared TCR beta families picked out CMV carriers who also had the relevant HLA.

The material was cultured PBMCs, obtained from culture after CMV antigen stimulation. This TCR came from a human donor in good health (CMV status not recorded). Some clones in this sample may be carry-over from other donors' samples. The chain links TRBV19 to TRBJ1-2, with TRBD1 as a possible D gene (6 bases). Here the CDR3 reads CASIQRTGPNPYGYTF. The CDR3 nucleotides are TGTGCCAGCATCCAGAGAACAGGGCCAAATCCCTATGGCTACACCTTC.